The rows below give T cell receptor beta chains drawn from one sample of a study of T-cell reconstitution after alpha-beta-depleted transplantation in children. One entry per CDR3 protein results from TCRdb running MiXCR on the PCR reads. The data show 500,000 to 600,000 distinct CDR3 sequences, 18% seen once. The specimen comprised PBMCs from the stem cell graft donor, sampled from the stem cell graft. The receptor set was obtained from a human donor who donated a stem cell graft to a child with acute lymphoblastic leukemia. The CDR3 runs from the conserved cysteine through the conserved F or W.

v_gene | CDR3aa
TRBV7-3 | CASSLTLLAEDTQYF
TRBV9 | CASSEGTYYEQYF
TRBV6-5 | CASSYSRDTSSYEQYF
TRBV5-1 | CASSLAWEETQYF
TRBV5-1 | CASASGVGSTDTQYF
TRBV5-1 | CASSLTPGRGADTQYF
TRBV12-3/TRBV12-4 | CASSRIRLAGAYEQYF
TRBV20-1 | CSARGRRMGRRGLWETQYF
TRBV7-9 | CASSFSVAGTPYEQYF
TRBV14 | CASSHQLAGGPVNNEQFF
TRBV12-3/TRBV12-4 | CASSRGLAGAMPSQETQYF
TRBV12-3/TRBV12-4 | CASGTSGPYNEQFF
TRBV5-1 | CASSPDPANQPQHF
TRBV7-8 | CASSYLAGVDEQYF
TRBV20-1 | CSARDPDRIYEQYF
TRBV20-1 | CSASTDSSYNEQFF
TRBV6-5 | CASSFTGFGTEAFF
TRBV3-1 | CATSQDTTTPNTGELFF
TRBV29-1 | CSVEEGSQRGYEQYF
TRBV12-3/TRBV12-4 | CASSLLAGVSNEQFF
TRBV12-3/TRBV12-4 | CASRGTSGSPEQFF
TRBV12-3/TRBV12-4 | CASSLVERTVQFF
TRBV19 | CASSMMDRNTDTQYF
TRBV2 | CASSERQTNYGYTF
TRBV4-1 | CASSPTNGGSGANVLTF
TRBV2 | CASSDTSGRDNEQFF
TRBV5-1 | CASSGRGQSYSYEQYF
TRBV4-2 | CASSQESGGNTEAFF
TRBV27 | CASSPFGGGMNTEAFF
TRBV5-1 | CASSLAGQGSGPYNEQFF
TRBV21-1 | CASTEAYEQYF
TRBV12-3/TRBV12-4 | CATTRGGDRYGYTF
TRBV7-9 | CASSGRDRVSYEQYF
TRBV12-3/TRBV12-4 | CASSWLGQGGGNTIYF
TRBV5-1 | CASSLVGLAVSYNEQFF
TRBV29-1 | CSVEDEGRNTIYF
TRBV12-3/TRBV12-4 | CASSLGGEINQPQHF
TRBV29-1 | CSLSEKGTEAFF
TRBV7-9 | CASSKGTGQHEQFF
TRBV5-1 | CASSLRLGALYNEQFF
TRBV12-3/TRBV12-4 | CASSPGGGIYGYTF
TRBV5-1 | CASSLMDRTYEQYF
TRBV7-2 | CASSLFEGGTEAFF